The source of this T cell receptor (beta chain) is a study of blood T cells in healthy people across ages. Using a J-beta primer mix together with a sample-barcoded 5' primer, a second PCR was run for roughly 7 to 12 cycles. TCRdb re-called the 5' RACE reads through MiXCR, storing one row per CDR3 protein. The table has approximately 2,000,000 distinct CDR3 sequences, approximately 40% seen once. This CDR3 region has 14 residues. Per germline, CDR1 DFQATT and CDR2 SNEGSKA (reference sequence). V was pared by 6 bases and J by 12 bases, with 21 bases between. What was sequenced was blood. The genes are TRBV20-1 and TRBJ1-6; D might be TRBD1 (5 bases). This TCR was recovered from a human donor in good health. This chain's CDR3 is CSAHNTQGLGPLHF. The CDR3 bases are TGCAGTGCCCACAACACCCAGGGATTGGGACCCCTCCACTTT.